This T cell receptor (beta chain) was retrieved from a study of blood T cell repertoires in COVID-19. For the study at large: Material from acute and convalescent COVID-19 was sourced from the United States, Italy and Spain.

Trimming took 8 bases from V and 5 from J, leaving 17 bases between them. The length of the CDR3 is 14 residues. CDR1 SNHLY and CDR2 FYNNEI come from the germline V gene. The table came from immunoSEQ multiplex PCR; TCRdb's copy has only in-frame clones and leaves some out. The table records roughly 73,000 clones, approximately 90% of them present only once. The sequence was collected from a human donor in a cohort sampled during active COVID-19. V gene TRBV2 combines with J gene TRBJ2-3; TRBD2 might be the D (6 bases). Sequenced sample: peripheral blood. This CDR3 reads CASLRGGVGDTQYF. DNA of the CDR3: TGTGCCAGCCTCCGGGGAGGAGTGGGAGATACGCAGTATTTT.